This record looks at one TCR beta chain sequence and its context. The antigen is not known. This sample was taken from a study of cytotoxic CD8 clonotypes in ibrutinib-treated CLL. At the level of the study: Outcomes included approximately 24 partial and 2 complete responses; after median around 65 months, roughly 14 stayed remitted and around 12 progressed. Study-wide results and caveats: Sustained-remission patients were sampled at different times than progressing patients were. Public clonotypes, rarely seen, contracted or held steady on treatment.

Data came from immunoSEQ multiplex PCR; TCRdb stores just in-frame clones and leaves some out. The table lists about 50,000 clones, 83% of them singletons. Sequenced here: PBMCs, sampled after 24 months of ibrutinib treatment. This sequence originates from a human donor with chronic lymphocytic leukemia.

This chain's CDR3 is CASRMRWDTEAFF. The CDR3 DNA reads TGTGCCAGCCGGATGAGGTGGGACACTGAAGCTTTCTTT. The genes are TRBV6-5 and TRBJ1-1, with unresolved D. Trimming left V 8 bases short and J 3 bases short, with 13 bases between. CDR1 and CDR2 from the germline V gene are MNHEY and SVGAGI. The CDR3 loop spans 13 amino acids.